This TCR beta chain is from a study of T cell responses to AZD1222 COVID-19 vaccine (dated by TCRdb to the early 2020s). A note on the overall study: Because spike-specific TCR depth and breadth did not differ between the two schedules, AZD1222 recipients who got a second dose at roughly 4 weeks were pooled with those who got a second dose at roughly 12 weeks. Trial participants were enrolled into age subgroups of 18-55, 56-69 and 70-plus years, which contained about 150, 27 and 61 TCR-sequenced participants, respectively. A total of 233 trial participants underwent TCR sequencing, of whom approximately 210 received two doses of AZD1222 and some 25 received two doses of the MenACWY control vaccine.

Here is what the overall study found, with its caveats: Reportedly, almost half of the unique spike-specific TCRs recognized epitopes lying outside the regions that are mutated in the B.1.351 and B.1.1.7 variants. Because no day 14 peak-response samples were available, the repertoires could be characterized only after the peak T cell response. The 56-69-year group was small, and its depth increase did not reach significance, likely because of low power. A significant rise in spike-specific TCR breadth and depth was observed after two AZD1222 doses relative to day 0 and relative to MenACWY recipients. CD4 TCRs associated with the vaccine covered the entire spike protein, and the dominant responses were in regions 160-218 and 743-854. Conclusions about previously exposed vaccinees are limited because only five to seven AZD1222 recipients were SARS-CoV-2 seropositive at baseline. Most participants were white British and females outnumbered males, and the authors suggested that clonal diversity may have been underestimated.

Points on this clone: The antigen it recognizes is unknown. No much larger clonotype is one base removed from it; base qualities were not supplied.

The time point tag for this specimen amounts to: baseline before first vaccination. Vaccinee samples were obtained from the UK trials COV001 and COV002, which included a single-blind randomized controlled phase 2/3 trial of AZD1222 (ChAdOx1 nCoV-19) in healthy adults. For TCRbeta chain sequencing, PBMC samples were collected from trial participants at day 0 and at day 28 after the second dose. The CDR3 regions of human TCRbeta chains were subjected to immunosequencing. Per the original workflow: TCRs in the repertoires were matched against a reference library of SARS-CoV-2-specific TCRs that had been generated with the MIRA antigen-specificity platform. Breadth was defined as the fraction of unique TCRs that were SARS-CoV-2-associated, and depth was defined as the fraction of total T cells that were SARS-CoV-2-associated. Using the MIRA data, each spike-specific TCR was assigned both to the spike region to which the TCR was reactive and to a CD4 or CD8 class. Log10-transformed breadth and depth values were compared by one-way ANOVA with Sidak's multiple comparisons tests. TCRdb obtained this table from immuneACCESS and retained in-frame rearrangements with V and J assigned. These tables miss some clones; where compared with another copy, unresolved V genes account for less than half of the shortfall, and the remainder is unexplained. Clone size and V and J calls were adopted from that table, with D and trimming inferred from the DNA. The table for this sample lists approximately 130,000 clones; over 75% of them were counted only once. The ten largest clones represent 7.2% of the sample.

The CDR3 contains 14 residues, cysteine and phenylalanine counted. The retained sequence is limited to the CDR3, 42 bases, with the frame set at the first base. A distance of 5 bases separates the germline ends of V and J, which lose 0 bases and 0 bases respectively. CDR1 and CDR2 (SGHDN, FVKESK) derive from the germline V gene. This clonotype was obtained from an adult in good health. The rearrangement combines TRBV14 with TRBJ2-5; the D gene is unclear. The sequences come from peripheral blood, collected on day 0 of AZD1222 vaccination. The DNA sequence is TGTGCCAGCAGCCAAGACCAATACCAAGAGACCCAGTACTTC. It translates to CASSQDQYQETQYF. The full variable domain, with segments outside the CDR3 supplied by the reference TRBV14 and TRBJ2-5 proteins, appears as EAGVTQFPSHSVIEKGQTVTLRCDPISGHDNLYWYRRVMGKEIKFLLHFVKESKQDESGMPNNRFLAERTGGTYSTLKVQPAELEDSGVYFCASSQDQYQETQYFGPGTRLLVL.